This TCR delta chain originates from a study of gamma-delta chains in newborns, infants, children. At the level of the study: Polyclonal expansion of innate γδ T cells after birth follows microbial exposure.

Note on this clone: Sequence at one end of the junction differs from germline and may be a read error.

TCRdb reanalysed the reads with CATT. The table lists approximately 2,300 delta-chain clones, 6.7% of them singletons, with roughly 12% in the top ten. The sample was blood. This receptor was obtained from a child who was a newborn, infant or young child, either healthy, febrile or measles-vaccinated (not recorded which).

For the CDR3, the DNA is TGTGCCTGTGACGGAAGGGGGGGCTCCTGGGAAACCCGAAAGATGTTTTTC. Protein: CACDGRGGSWETRKMFF. The chain is built from TRDV2 and TRDJ3, with D possibly matching TRDD3 (5 bases). CDR3 length: 17 residues. Germline values: CDR1 GEAIGNYY, CDR2 EKD.